The text below deals with one T cell receptor (beta chain). The data stem from a study of blood T cell repertoires in COVID-19. Germline V gives CDR1 SGDLS, CDR2 YYNGEE. The CDR3 spans 16 residues. V was pared by 2 bases and J by 0 bases, with 7 bases of the junction left unmatched. Some clones are missing from TCRdb's copy, which holds only in-frame ones; the method was immunoSEQ multiplex PCR. The table shows approximately 210,000 clones, with around 80% occurring only once. This TCR was recovered from a man in his thirties or forties with acute COVID-19. The rearrangement joins TRBV9 to TRBJ1-1, with 7 bases identical to TRBD1. Sequencing used PBMCs or T cells enriched from blood (not recorded which). In DNA, the CDR3 is TGTGCCAGCAGCGTTGGCACAGGGGTCATGAACACTGAAGCTTTCTTT. Residues: CASSVGTGVMNTEAFF. Using reference TRBV9 and TRBJ1-1 for the parts outside the CDR3, the full variable domain is DSGVTQTPKHLITATGQRVTLRCSPRSGDLSVYWYQQSLDQGLQFLIQYYNGEERAKGNILERFSAQQFPDLHSELNLSSLELGDSALYFCASSVGTGVMNTEAFFGQGTRLTVV.